The 3 T cell receptor beta chains in this list originate from one sample, sequenced in a study of cytotoxic CD8 clonotypes in ibrutinib-treated CLL. The method was immunoSEQ multiplex PCR; TCRdb's version includes in-frame clones alone and lacks a portion of them. This sample has 25,000 to 35,000 clones, with almost 85% found just once. The source material was PBMCs, sampled after 24 months of ibrutinib treatment. Receptor source: a human donor with chronic lymphocytic leukemia.

The chain uses TRBV6-5 and TRBJ2-1, with D tentatively TRBD1 (6 bases). This CDR3 contains 15 residues. Trimming stripped 2 bases from V and 5 bases from J, with 13 bases between. From germline, CDR1 is MNHEY and CDR2 SVGAGI. The chain's CDR3 is CASSYGPGVDNEQFF. CDR3 bases: TGTGCCAGCAGTTACGGGCCAGGGGTAGACAATGAGCAGTTCTTC.

The V call is TRBV4-1, the J call TRBJ2-3; D remains ambiguous. V lost 1 base to trimming and J lost 0 bases, with 11 bases between them. The CDR3 is 16 amino acids. The V gene's germline CDR1 is MGHRA and CDR2 YSYEKL. CDR3 loop: CASSQGLVQSTDTQYF. The CDR3 DNA reads as TGCGCCAGCAGCCAAGGGTTGGTACAGAGCACAGATACGCAGTATTTT.

This clone was seen only once. V gene TRBV15 combines with J gene TRBJ1-3, with TRBD1 as a possible D gene (5 bases). Deletions cut 4 bases from V and 0 bases from J, with 10 bases between. Germline CDR1 LNHNV, CDR2 YYDKDF (reference sequence). The CDR3 runs 15 residues. The CDR3 region has the DNA TGTGCCACCAGCATAAACAGGTTCTCTGGAAACACCATATATTTT. Translated, it gives CATSINRFSGNTIYF.